Following are 24 T cell receptor beta chains from one sample sequenced in a study of blood T cell repertoires in COVID-19. The assay was immunoSEQ multiplex PCR, and TCRdb's table has in-frame clones only and misses some. The sample has roughly 380,000 clones, roughly 80% seen once. Sequencing was performed on peripheral blood. The origin of the receptors is a human donor with acute or convalescent COVID-19. The donor label of this sample is uncertain.

This clone was counted a single time. The chain has TRBV6-5 and TRBJ1-2; TRBD1 agrees at 8 bases. With 2 bases clipped from V and 7 bases from J, the junction kept 9 bases outside the gene matches. There are 15 residues in the CDR3. Per the germline V gene, CDR1 is MNHEY and CDR2 is SVGAGI. CDR3 sequence (DNA): TGTGCCAGCAGTTACGACGTCAGGGGGCGCGGTGGCTACACCTTC. It encodes CASSYDVRGRGGYTF.

The rearrangement joins TRBV3-1 (or the pseudogene TRBV3-2) to TRBJ2-5; 7 bases fit TRBD1. CDR3 length: 14 residues. The germline CDR1 and CDR2 sequences are LGHDT and YNNKEL (reference sequence). V lost 3 bases to trimming and J lost 4 bases; unmatched junction nucleotides: 5. The CDR3 spells CASSHRSGGETQYF. The CDR3 DNA reads TGTGCCAGCAGCCACCGATCAGGGGGAGAGACCCAGTACTTC.

This chain connects TRBV6-5 to TRBJ2-7, with D perhaps matching TRBD2 (6 bases). The germline gives CDR1 MNHEY, CDR2 SVGAGI. The CDR3 covers 14 residues. Trimming shortened V by 7 bases and J by 2 bases, and 15 bases separated the two germline ends. The CDR3 DNA follows: TGTGCCAGCATTACGACTAGGCCTCCCTACGAGCAGTACTTC. It yields the protein CASITTRPPYEQYF.

The chain carries TRBV7-9 and TRBJ2-7; 9 bases align to TRBD1. The CDR3 length is 16 residues. The J segment lost 0 bases and the V segment lost 3 bases, leaving 6 bases of the junction unmatched. In germline, CDR1 is SEHNR, CDR2 FQNEAQ (reference sequence). CDR3 nucleotide sequence: TGTGCCAGCAGCTTTGGGCGGGACAGGGTCTCCTACGAGCAGTACTTC. Translated, it gives CASSFGRDRVSYEQYF.

The chain has TRBV6-6 and TRBJ1-5, with D unresolved. The V end lost 3 bases, the J end lost 7 bases, and 13 bases lay between the germline ends. CDR1 and CDR2 (germline): MNHNY, SVGAGI (reference sequence). This CDR3 is built from 14 residues. CDR3 nucleotide sequence: TGTGCCAGCAGTTATGTCAGTGGAGTCCAGCCCCAGCATTTT. Its translation: CASSYVSGVQPQHF.

The rearrangement uses TRBV14 and TRBJ1-6; D possibly corresponds to TRBD1 (5 bases). The CDR3 totals 15 residues. The germline gives CDR1 SGHDN, CDR2 FVKESK. With 3 bases removed from V and 8 bases from J, the gap between germline ends came to 14 bases. The CDR3 nucleotides are TGTGCCAGCAGCCACCGGGGACTCCGGGATTCACCCCTCCACTTT. Translation: CASSHRGLRDSPLHF. The full variable domain, rest sourced from reference TRBV14 and TRBJ1-6, is EAGVTQFPSHSVIEKGQTVTLRCDPISGHDNLYWYRRVMGKEIKFLLHFVKESKQDESGMPNNRFLAERTGGTYSTLKVQPAELEDSGVYFCASSHRGLRDSPLHFGNGTRLTVT.

The rearrangement links TRBV5-1 to TRBJ1-5; TRBD1 agrees at 8 bases. The germline gives CDR1 SGHRS, CDR2 YFSETQ. V shed 6 bases and J 2 bases; nucleotides not matched to a gene: 4. The CDR3 totals 14 residues. This CDR3 is CASTQGGGNQPQHF. Here the CDR3 DNA reads TGCGCCAGCACACAGGGGGGTGGCAATCAGCCCCAGCATTTT.

The chain uses TRBV18 and TRBJ1-1; weak D call: TRBD1 (6 bases). Germline CDR1 reads KGHSH; CDR2 reads LQKENI. Trimming left V 0 bases short and J 3 bases short, with 11 bases between. This CDR3 region has 15 residues. CDR3 residues: CASSPPTGRHTEAFF. The CDR3 DNA reads as TGTGCCAGCTCACCACCGACAGGCAGGCACACTGAAGCTTTCTTT.

J is TRBJ2-7 and V is TRBV3-1 (or the pseudogene TRBV3-2); no reliable D call. CDR1 is LGHDT, CDR2 YNNKEL, per germline (reference sequence). The CDR3 spans 14 residues. Trimming left V 2 bases short and J 2 bases short, with 10 bases between. In nucleotides, the CDR3 is TGTGCCAGCAGCCAACGAACAGACACCTACGAGCAGTACTTC. Its translation is CASSQRTDTYEQYF.

This clone has only a few counts. The chain uses TRBV5-1 and TRBJ1-4; no reliable D call. V was pared by 0 bases and J by 3 bases, with 15 bases between. The CDR3 is 17 residues long. From germline, CDR1 is SGHRS and CDR2 YFSETQ. This CDR3 is CASSLGFRGWSNEKLFF. CDR3 DNA: TGCGCCAGCAGCTTGGGTTTTCGGGGTTGGTCTAATGAAAAACTGTTTTTT.

This sequence joins TRBV23-1 and TRBJ1-6; 7 bases fit TRBD1. TRBV23-1 carries the ORF label, with uncertain function. J gave up 12 bases and V 2 bases, and 13 bases lay outside the gene matches. The CDR3 extends over 16 amino acids. CDR3 coding DNA: TGCGCCAGCAGTCAAATGACAGGGTTGGGGCGAGGACCCCTCCACTTT. This gives the protein CASSQMTGLGRGPLHF.

V is TRBV4-1 and J is TRBJ2-7; 8 bases agree with TRBD2. The CDR3 is made up of 16 amino acids. Germline CDR1 and CDR2: MGHRA and YSYEKL. Unmatched junction bases numbered 4, after V lost 0 bases and J lost 0 bases. The CDR3 DNA follows: TGCGCCAGCAGCCAAGATTTAGCGGGGAGCTCCTACGAGCAGTACTTC. Amino acid sequence: CASSQDLAGSSYEQYF.

This chain links TRBV5-1 with TRBJ2-7; 12 positions agree with TRBD2. Germline V gene data show CDR1 as SGHRS and CDR2 as YFSETQ. V dropped 3 bases and J dropped 1; count of bases not matched to a gene: 5. CDR3 length: 16 residues. The CDR3 DNA follows: TGCGCCAGCAGCTCGATGACTAGCGGGGGATCCTACGAGCAGTACTTC. It yields the protein CASSSMTSGGSYEQYF.

V gene TRBV28 combines with J gene TRBJ1-2; D remains unclear. This CDR3 spans 12 amino acids. The germline gives CDR1 MDHEN, CDR2 SYDVKM. V was clipped by 7 bases and J by 1 base, with 7 bases between them. The CDR3 region is CASMRLNYGYTF. Here the CDR3 DNA reads TGTGCCAGCATGCGGCTTAACTATGGCTACACCTTC.

The rearrangement links TRBV2 to TRBJ1-6; 9 nucleotides match TRBD1. Per the germline V gene, CDR1 is SNHLY and CDR2 is FYNNEI. CDR3 length: 14 amino acids. With V trimmed by 8 bases and J by 8 bases, 7 bases remained unmatched. This CDR3 reads CASRGDRVYSPLHF. CDR3 in DNA: TGTGCCAGCCGCGGGGACAGGGTCTATTCACCCCTCCACTTT. The full variable domain, completed using reference TRBV2 and TRBJ1-6, is EPEVTQTPSHQVTQMGQEVILRCVPISNHLYFYWYRQILGQKVEFLVSFYNNEISEKSEIFDDQFSVERPDGSNFTLKIRSTKLEDSAMYFCASRGDRVYSPLHFGNGTRLTVT.

This clone was recorded only once. The chain is built from TRBV19 and TRBJ2-3; D is perhaps TRBD2 (7 bases). Germline V gene lookup returns CDR1 LNHDA and CDR2 SQIVND (reference sequence). V shed 1 base and J shed 2 bases, with 10 bases lying between them. The CDR3 length is 15 residues. CDR3 sequence (DNA): TGTGCCAGTAGTATAGTCGCGGGGGCCACAGATACGCAGTATTTT. It is translated as CASSIVAGATDTQYF.

J is TRBJ1-1 and V is TRBV5-1; tentatively, D is TRBD1 (6 bases). The V gene lost 5 bases and the J gene lost 8 bases, with 10 bases spanning the gap. Germline assignment: CDR1 SGHRS and CDR2 YFSETQ. This CDR3 has 11 residues. The CDR3 reads CASSLDREAFF. In DNA form, the CDR3 reads TGCGCCAGCAGTTTAGACAGGGAAGCTTTCTTT.

The chain employs TRBV12-3 or TRBV12-4 and TRBJ1-6; D is unresolved. CDR3 length: 13 residues. Between the trimmed V and J ends, which lost 6 bases and 8 bases, there was a span of 11 bases. DNA of the CDR3: TGTGCCAGCAGCCGGGTATGGGATTCACCCCTCCACTTT. This encodes CASSRVWDSPLHF.

A remark on this clone: Additional DNA sequences in this sample encode the identical CDR3. This chain joins TRBV6-5 and TRBJ1-4; TRBD1 aligns across 8 bases. Germline assignment: CDR1 MNHEY and CDR2 SVGAGI. This CDR3 comprises 14 residues. Trimming removed 5 bases from V and 2 bases from J; junction bases left unmatched: 1. CDR3 protein: CASSTGGTNEKLFF. For the CDR3, the DNA is TGTGCCAGCAGTACAGGGGGTACTAATGAAAAACTGTTTTTT.

The chain is built from TRBV30 and TRBJ1-2; D may be TRBD1 (5 bases). The germline gives CDR1 GTSNPN, CDR2 SVGIG (reference sequence). The CDR3 is made up of 13 amino acids. V lost 3 bases to trimming and J lost 7 bases, with 15 bases between them. Here the CDR3 DNA reads TGTGCCTGGAGGCGGCAGGGAATCAGTGGCTACACCTTC. Translated: CAWRRQGISGYTF.

The J gene is TRBJ2-7, the V gene TRBV3-1 (or the pseudogene TRBV3-2); tentatively, D is TRBD2 (7 bases). This CDR3 contains 16 residues. Trimming cost V 5 bases and J 4 bases, with 21 bases left between them. Germline CDR1 and CDR2: LGHDT and YNNKEL (reference sequence). CDR3 bases: TGTGCCAGCAGCACAAGAGGGGGGGGGAAAACTTACGAGCAGTACTTC. This sequence encodes CASSTRGGGKTYEQYF.

This chain joins TRBV19 and TRBJ2-3, with D possibly matching TRBD2 (6 bases). The length of the CDR3 is 16 residues. Per germline, CDR1 LNHDA and CDR2 SQIVND (reference sequence). V lost 3 bases to trimming and J lost 0 bases, with 13 bases between them. In nucleotides, the CDR3 is TGTGCCAGTAGTATGGCGGCAGGGACTAGCACAGATACGCAGTATTTT. It translates to CASSMAAGTSTDTQYF.

V usage is TRBV19 and J usage is TRBJ1-1; 8 bases map to TRBD1. V lost 5 bases to trimming and J lost 1 base; unmatched junction nucleotides: 6. Germline CDR1 LNHDA, CDR2 SQIVND (reference sequence). There are 15 residues in the CDR3. The CDR3 DNA follows: TGTGCCAGTAGTGCATCCGGGACAGGGAACACTGAAGCTTTCTTT. It codes for CASSASGTGNTEAFF.

V usage is TRBV4-2 and J usage is TRBJ2-4; tentatively, D is TRBD1 (6 bases). The V gene's germline CDR1 is LGHNA and CDR2 YNFKEQ. CDR3 length: 20 amino acids. Trimming took 4 bases from V and 2 from J, leaving 27 bases between them. Here the CDR3 DNA reads TGTGCCAGCAGCCTGGATCGGTATAGTCGACAGGATGGGCCCAAAAACATTCAGTACTTC. It yields the protein CASSLDRYSRQDGPKNIQYF.